This record looks at one T cell receptor beta chain sequence and its context. Antigen specificity is unknown. This entry belongs to a study of graft-versus-host responses after intestinal transplantation. Method: immunoSEQ multiplex PCR; TCRdb's copy keeps in-frame clones and lacks some. Found here are about 43,000 clones, over 85% of them singletons; the top ten hold roughly 1.6%. General study findings and limits: With peak circulating GvH clone levels came an association with early post-transplant HvG declines. Marrow from the recipient contained GvH clones, some of which had appeared first in ileum or blood. Subjects displaying graft-donor T cell macrochimerism possessed elevated graft-versus-host to host-versus-graft clonal ratios inside allografts.

The V and J ends lost 2 bases and 9 bases respectively, with 7 bases between them. CDR1 is MNHNY and CDR2 is SVGAGI in the germline V gene (reference sequence). The length of the CDR3 is 11 residues. The input for sequencing was PBMCs, taken approximately 340 days after intestinal transplant. The receptor comes from a human patient who received an intestinal transplant, so some T cells may come from the graft donor. The V gene is TRBV6-6, the J gene TRBJ1-1; D is ambiguous. The CDR3 sequence is CASSYEAKAFF. As DNA, the CDR3 is TGTGCCAGCAGTTACGAGGCCAAAGCTTTCTTT.